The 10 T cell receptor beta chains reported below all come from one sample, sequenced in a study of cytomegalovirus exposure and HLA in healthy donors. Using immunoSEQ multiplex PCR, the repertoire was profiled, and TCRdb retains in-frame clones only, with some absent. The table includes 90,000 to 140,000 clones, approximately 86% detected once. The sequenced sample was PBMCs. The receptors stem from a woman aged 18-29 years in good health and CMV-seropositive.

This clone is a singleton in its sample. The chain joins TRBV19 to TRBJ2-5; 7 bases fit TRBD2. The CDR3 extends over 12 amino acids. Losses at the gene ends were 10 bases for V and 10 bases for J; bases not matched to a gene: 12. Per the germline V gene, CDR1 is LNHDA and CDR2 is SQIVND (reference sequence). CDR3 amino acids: CATGHAQRGQYF. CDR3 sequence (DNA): TGTGCCACTGGACATGCCCAGCGGGGCCAGTACTTC. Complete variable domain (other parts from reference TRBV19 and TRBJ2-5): DGGITQSPKYLFRKEGQNVTLSCEQNLNHDAMYWYRQDPGQGLRLIYYSQIVNDFQKGDIAEGYSVSREKKESFPLTVTSAQKNPTAFYLCATGHAQRGQYFGPGTRLLVL.

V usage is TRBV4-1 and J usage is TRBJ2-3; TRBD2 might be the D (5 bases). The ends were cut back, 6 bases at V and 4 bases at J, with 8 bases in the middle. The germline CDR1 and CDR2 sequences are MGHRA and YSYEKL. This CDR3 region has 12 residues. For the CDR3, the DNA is TGCGCCAGCAGGGACGGGGCAGATACGCAGTATTTT. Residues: CASRDGADTQYF.

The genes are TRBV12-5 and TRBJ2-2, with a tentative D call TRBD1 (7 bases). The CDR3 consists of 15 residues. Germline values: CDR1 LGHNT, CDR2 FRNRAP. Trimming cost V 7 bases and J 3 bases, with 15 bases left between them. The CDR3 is CASAPQGGYTGELFF. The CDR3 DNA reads TGTGCTAGTGCCCCGCAGGGGGGTTACACCGGGGAGCTGTTTTTT. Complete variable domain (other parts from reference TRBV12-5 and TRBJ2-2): DARVTQTPRHKVTEMGQEVTMRCQPILGHNTVFWYRQTMMQGLELLAYFRNRAPLDDSGMPKDRFSAEMPDATLATLKIQPSEPRDSAVYFCASAPQGGYTGELFFGEGSRLTVL.

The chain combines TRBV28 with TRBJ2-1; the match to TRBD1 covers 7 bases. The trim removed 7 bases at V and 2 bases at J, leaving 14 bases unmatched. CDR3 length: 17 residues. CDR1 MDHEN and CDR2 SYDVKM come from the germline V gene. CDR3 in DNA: TGTGCCAGCATTTCTTTGGGCGGTGGGACAGCCTACAATGAGCAGTTCTTC. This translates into CASISLGGGTAYNEQFF.

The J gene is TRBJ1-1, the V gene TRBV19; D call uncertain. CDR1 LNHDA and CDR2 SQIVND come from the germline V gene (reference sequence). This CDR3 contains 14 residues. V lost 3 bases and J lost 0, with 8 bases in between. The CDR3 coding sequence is TGTGCCAGTAGTATTAACAGAATGAACACTGAAGCTTTCTTT. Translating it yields CASSINRMNTEAFF.

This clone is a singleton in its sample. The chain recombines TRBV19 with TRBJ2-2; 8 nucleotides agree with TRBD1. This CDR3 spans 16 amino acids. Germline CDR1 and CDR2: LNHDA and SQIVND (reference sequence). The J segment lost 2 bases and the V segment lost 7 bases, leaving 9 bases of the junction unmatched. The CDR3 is CASTIEDRDNTGELFF. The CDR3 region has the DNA TGTGCCAGTACCATCGAGGACAGGGATAACACCGGGGAGCTGTTTTTT.

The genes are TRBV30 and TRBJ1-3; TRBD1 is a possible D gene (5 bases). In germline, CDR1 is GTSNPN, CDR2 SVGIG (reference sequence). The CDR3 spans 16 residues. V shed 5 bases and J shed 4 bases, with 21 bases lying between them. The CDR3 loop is CAWVPRGISRGNTIYF. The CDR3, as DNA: TGTGCCTGGGTGCCCCGGGGGATTTCAAGAGGAAACACCATATATTTT.

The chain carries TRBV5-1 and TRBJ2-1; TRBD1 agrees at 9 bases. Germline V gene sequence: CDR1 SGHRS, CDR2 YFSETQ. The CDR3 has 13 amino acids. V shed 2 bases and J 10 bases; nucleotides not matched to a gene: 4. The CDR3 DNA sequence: TGCGCCAGCAGCTTAGGGACAGGGCAAGAGCAGTTCTTC. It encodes CASSLGTGQEQFF.

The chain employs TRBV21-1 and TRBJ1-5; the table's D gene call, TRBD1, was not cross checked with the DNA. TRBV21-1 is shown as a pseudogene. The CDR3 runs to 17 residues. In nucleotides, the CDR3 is TGTGCCAGCAGCAAAGAGGGACAGGGGAACGCCAATCAGCCCCAGCATTTT. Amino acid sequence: CASSKEGQGNANQPQHF.

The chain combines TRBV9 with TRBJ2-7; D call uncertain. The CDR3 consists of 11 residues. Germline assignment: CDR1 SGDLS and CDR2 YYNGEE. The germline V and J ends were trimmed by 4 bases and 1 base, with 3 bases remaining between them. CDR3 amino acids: CASSSSYEQYF. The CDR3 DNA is TGTGCCAGCAGCTCATCCTACGAGCAGTACTTC.